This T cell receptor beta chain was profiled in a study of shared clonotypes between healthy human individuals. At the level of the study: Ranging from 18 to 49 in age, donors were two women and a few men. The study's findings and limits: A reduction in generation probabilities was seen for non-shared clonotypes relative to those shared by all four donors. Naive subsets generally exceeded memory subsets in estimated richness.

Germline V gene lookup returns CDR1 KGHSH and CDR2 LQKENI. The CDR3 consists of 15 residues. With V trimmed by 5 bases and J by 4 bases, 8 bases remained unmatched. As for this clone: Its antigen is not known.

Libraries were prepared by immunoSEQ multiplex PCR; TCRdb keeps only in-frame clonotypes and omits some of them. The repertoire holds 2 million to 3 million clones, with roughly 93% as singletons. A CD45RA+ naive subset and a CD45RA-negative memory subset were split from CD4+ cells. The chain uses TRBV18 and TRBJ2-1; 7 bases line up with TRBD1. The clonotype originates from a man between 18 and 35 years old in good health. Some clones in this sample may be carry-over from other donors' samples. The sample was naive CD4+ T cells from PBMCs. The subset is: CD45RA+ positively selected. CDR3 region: CASSFAGTEYNEQFF. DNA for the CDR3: TGTGCCAGCTCATTCGCCGGGACAGAGTACAATGAGCAGTTCTTC.